This T cell receptor beta chain was identified in a study of blood T cell repertoires in COVID-19 (dated by TCRdb to 2018 to 2020). For context, the study as a whole: Samples covering the acute and convalescent phases of COVID-19 were provided by collaborators in the United States, Italy and Spain. The material from the prospective study consisted of cDNA or gDNA derived from T cells, B-cell-depleted T cells, or PBMCs. Subjects who had been exposed to COVID-19, were actively infected with it, or had recovered from it provided the deeply sampled blood TCRbeta repertoires that made up the dataset. A freely available public database, intended as a resource for researchers studying the immune response to SARS-CoV-2, is where the repertoires were released. The samples were drawn from the first 160 participants of the ongoing ImmuneRACE study and from 1,200 or so subjects provided by 6 global collaborators. A de-identified subject ID, COVID-19 status, age in years and sex were almost always included in the sample metadata. Where available, HLA class I and class II types were obtained from metadata supplied by the sample provider rather than from assay-based typing.

The immunoSEQ Assay, a bias-controlled multiplex PCR, was used to amplify TCRbeta CDR3 regions from genomic DNA. The authors processed their data as follows. Within the assay, amplification of reference gene primers was used to estimate how many nucleated cells each sample contained. To quantify the absolute abundance of each unique TCRbeta CDR3 rearrangement, sequence reads were collapsed and filtered. For each sample, productive Simpson clonality was calculated as the square root of Simpson's diversity index across productive rearrangements. As stored in TCRdb, this immuneACCESS dataset retains in-frame rearrangements with V and J assigned. A fraction of the clones does not appear; measured against another copy, unresolved V genes explain less than half of the discrepancy, and the remainder lacks a known reason. Clone size and the V and J calls come from that table; the DNA yielded D and trimming. The sample contains fewer than 85,000 clones, around 83% of them found a single time. The ten largest clones take up approximately 6% of the sample.

General conclusions and limits of the study: The quantity of clinical and demographic metadata differed by source and by participant and was supplied without curation.

CDR1 MNHEY and CDR2 SVGAGI were looked up in the germline V gene. V and J lose 7 bases and 6 bases, and a span of 13 bases separates them. Measured from the cysteine to the phenylalanine, the CDR3 is 14 residues long. Only the CDR3 portion is preserved as DNA: 42 bases, with reading frame beginning at the first base. Collaborating institutions collected whole blood in K2EDTA tubes following their own protocols. For TCRbeta analysis, collaborators shipped samples in one of three forms: frozen whole blood, isolated PBMCs, or DNA extracted from either of those sample types. With respect to this clone: It lacks a known antigen. Within one base of it there is no much larger clone, and no base qualities were kept.

Specimen: peripheral blood. The receptor's source is a woman aged 55-69 years with acute or convalescent COVID-19. The chain is assembled from TRBV6-5 and TRBJ1-6, with the identity of the D gene unclear. The CDR3 has the sequence CASIPHPGNSPLHF. The DNA reads as follows: TGTGCCAGCATTCCCCATCCGGGTAATTCACCCCTCCACTTT.